This passage covers 26 T cell receptor beta chains from one sample sequenced in a study of cytomegalovirus exposure and HLA in healthy donors. This PCR relied on a set of 60 Vbeta primers and 13 Jbeta primers. Method: immunoSEQ multiplex PCR; TCRdb's copy keeps in-frame clones and lacks some. Of about 120,000 clones listed, over 75% are singletons. The sequencing sample was made of PBMCs. Receptor source: a man in his forties in good health and CMV-seropositive.

The V gene is TRBV11-2, the J gene TRBJ1-6; 9 bases match TRBD1. The germline V gene encodes CDR1 SGHAT and CDR2 FQNNGV. V was clipped by 0 bases and J by 9 bases; unmatched bases: 3. The length of the CDR3 is 15 residues. CDR3 loop: CASSLETGGSSPLHF. The CDR3 nucleotides read TGTGCCAGCAGCTTAGAAACAGGGGGCAGTTCACCCCTCCACTTT.

This sequence joins TRBV4-3 and TRBJ2-2; TRBD1 matches 11 bases. This CDR3 contains 15 residues. V dropped 4 bases and J dropped 4; count of bases not matched to a gene: 2. The germline CDR1 and CDR2 sequences are LGHNA and YSLEER. As DNA, the CDR3 is TGCGCCAGCAGCCGCGGGACAGGGGGCACCGGGGAGCTGTTTTTT. Translation gives CASSRGTGGTGELFF.

The J gene is TRBJ2-3, the V gene TRBV2; the D gene is possibly TRBD1 (6 bases). The CDR3 contains 14 residues. Germline values: CDR1 SNHLY, CDR2 FYNNEI. V was cut by 5 bases and J by 0 bases, with 9 bases left in between. The CDR3 sequence is CASSSGVSTDTQYF. The CDR3 DNA follows: TGTGCCAGCAGTTCAGGGGTCAGCACAGATACGCAGTATTTT.

V and J are TRBV7-3 and TRBJ2-7; D might be TRBD2 (7 bases). Germline-derived CDR1 and CDR2 are SGHTA and FQGTGA. This CDR3 is built from 15 residues. V was clipped by 4 bases and J by 2 bases, with 15 bases between them. The CDR3 DNA sequence: TGTGCCAGCAGCTCCAACCCGGGGGGCCCCTACGAGCAGTACTTC. It translates to CASSSNPGGPYEQYF.

The chain combines TRBV27 with TRBJ2-7; D is unclear. Germline assignment: CDR1 MNHEY and CDR2 SMNVEV (reference sequence). V lost 5 bases and J 3 bases, leaving 17 bases between the germline ends. This CDR3 region has 15 residues. The CDR3 protein is CASSPIGDADYEQYF. The CDR3 nucleotides are TGTGCCAGCAGTCCCATTGGTGACGCGGACTACGAGCAGTACTTC.

This chain connects TRBV5-5 to TRBJ2-2, with TRBD1 matching 8 bases. V was clipped by 1 base and J by 2 bases; unmatched bases: 4. Germline lookup yields CDR1 SGHKS and CDR2 YYEKEE (reference sequence). This CDR3 has 16 amino acids. The CDR3 protein is CASSLWTGLNTGELFF. The CDR3 DNA is TGTGCCAGCAGCTTGTGGACAGGGTTAAACACCGGGGAGCTGTTTTTT.

This chain joins TRBV6-6 and TRBJ2-5; possible D gene TRBD1, 6 bases. CDR1 is MNHNY, CDR2 SVGAGI, per germline (reference sequence). V was cut by 6 bases and J by 2 bases, with 19 bases left in between. There are 16 residues in the CDR3. This chain's CDR3 is CASRRQATTRQETQYF. The CDR3 DNA is TGTGCCAGCAGAAGACAGGCAACAACCCGTCAAGAGACCCAGTACTTC.

This rearrangement joins TRBV30 to TRBJ2-6; 8 nucleotides align to TRBD1. CDR3 length: 23 residues. Germline assignment: CDR1 GTSNPN and CDR2 SVGIG (reference sequence). The junction had 30 bases not matched to a gene; V was cut back by 8 bases and J by 0 bases. The CDR3 protein is CAGSLKGQASLVLPYSGANVLTF. The DNA for the CDR3 is TGTGCCGGAAGCCTCAAGGGACAGGCCTCACTTGTATTACCCTACTCTGGGGCCAACGTCCTGACTTTC.

The J gene is TRBJ1-4, the V gene TRBV11-1, with unresolved D. The length of the CDR3 is 14 residues. Trimming stripped 6 bases from V and 8 bases from J, with 16 bases between. Germline-derived CDR1 and CDR2 are SGHAT and FQDESV (reference sequence). The CDR3 sequence is CASSQVTTEEKLFF. The CDR3 DNA is TGTGCCAGCAGTCAGGTTACGACGGAAGAAAAACTGTTTTTT.

The chain has TRBV28 and TRBJ2-7, with TRBD1 matching over 8 bases. Germline V lookup: CDR1 MDHEN, CDR2 SYDVKM. The CDR3 runs 15 residues. Trimming at V came to 1 base and at J to 4 bases, leaving 6 bases not matched to a gene. CDR3 residues: CASSLFGTGAYEQYF. The CDR3 nucleotides read TGTGCCAGCAGTTTATTTGGGACAGGAGCTTACGAGCAGTACTTC.

This chain joins TRBV7-9 and TRBJ2-1, with 9 bases matching TRBD1. This CDR3 spans 17 amino acids. Losses at the gene ends were 1 base for V and 3 bases for J; bases not matched to a gene: 7. Germline V lookup: CDR1 SEHNR, CDR2 FQNEAQ (reference sequence). DNA for the CDR3: TGTGCCAGCAGCTTAGGATTCGAGACAGGGGGCTACAATGAGCAGTTCTTC. This translates into CASSLGFETGGYNEQFF.

This chain uses TRBV6-1 with TRBJ2-5, with D maybe TRBD2 (5 bases). V gave up 8 bases and J gave up 2 bases, with 9 bases separating them. Per germline, CDR1 MNHNS and CDR2 SASEGT. The length of the CDR3 is 12 residues. The CDR3, as DNA: TGTGCCAGCCGGGGTAGACAAGAGACCCAGTACTTC. Protein sequence: CASRGRQETQYF.

This chain links TRBV5-1 with TRBJ2-5; D is ambiguous. The CDR3 extends over 10 amino acids. With 7 bases removed from V and 5 bases from J, the gap between germline ends came to 6 bases. CDR1 is SGHRS, CDR2 YFSETQ, per germline. The CDR3 here is CASGDETQYF. The CDR3 DNA reads as TGCGCCAGCGGAGACGAGACCCAGTACTTC.

V and J are TRBV4-2 and TRBJ2-5, with D unclear. This CDR3 comprises 13 residues. Germline V gene data show CDR1 as LGHNA and CDR2 as YNFKEQ. V was clipped by 0 bases and J by 2 bases, with 4 bases between them. CDR3 bases: TGTGCCAGCAGCCAAGAGACTCAAGAGACCCAGTACTTC. This codes for CASSQETQETQYF.

The chain recombines TRBV7-2 with TRBJ1-1; 8 nucleotides align to TRBD1. Germline loops: CDR1 SGHTA, CDR2 FQGNSA. The CDR3 loop spans 13 amino acids. V shed 7 bases and J 7 bases; nucleotides not matched to a gene: 8. The CDR3 sequence: CASNYDRGSEAFF. CDR3 in DNA: TGTGCCAGCAACTACGACAGGGGAAGTGAAGCTTTCTTT. Filled out from reference TRBV7-2 and TRBJ1-1, the complete variable domain reads GAGVSQSPSNKVTEKGKDVELRCDPISGHTALYWYRQSLGQGLEFLIYFQGNSAPDKSGLPSDRFSAERTGGSVSTLTIQRTQQEDSAVYLCASNYDRGSEAFFGQGTRLTVV.

As for this clone: Relative to the germline gene, one junction end is altered; a read error may explain this. The chain combines TRBV27 with TRBJ2-4; a possible D gene is TRBD1 (6 bases). The CDR3 runs 14 residues. Germline CDR1 reads MNHEY; CDR2 reads SMNVEV (reference sequence). This CDR3 is CAGSFTGAKNIQYF. The CDR3 DNA reads as TGTGCCGGCAGTTTTACAGGGGCCAAAAACATTCAGTACTTC.

This clone was seen a handful of times. The V gene is TRBV6-1, the J gene TRBJ2-1; TRBD2 aligns across 11 bases. The length of the CDR3 is 15 residues. The ends lost 1 base at V and 4 bases at J; junction bases unmatched: 0. Looked up from germline, CDR1 is MNHNS and CDR2 is SASEGT. As DNA, the CDR3 is TGTGCCAGCAGTGAAGGACTAGCGGGGTACAATGAGCAGTTCTTC. This gives the protein CASSEGLAGYNEQFF.

J is TRBJ2-4 and V is TRBV19; 8 positions agree with TRBD2. V was clipped by 1 base and J by 1 base; unmatched bases: 0. This CDR3 contains 15 residues. Germline CDR1 and CDR2: LNHDA and SQIVND (reference sequence). CDR3 sequence reads: CASSIGLAAKNIQYF. The CDR3 DNA is TGTGCCAGTAGTATAGGACTAGCGGCCAAAAACATTCAGTACTTC.

The J gene is TRBJ2-7, the V gene TRBV7-9; a weak D match, TRBD1 (6 bases). Trimming removed 4 bases at V and 0 bases at J, with 19 bases between. The CDR3 extends over 17 amino acids. CDR1 SEHNR and CDR2 FQNEAQ come from the germline V gene (reference sequence). The CDR3 nucleotides read TGTGCCAGCAGCTCGGTTCTGGGGGCAGGGTTCTCCTACGAGCAGTACTTC. Translating it yields CASSSVLGAGFSYEQYF.

The chain employs TRBV7-2 and TRBJ2-2, with D unclear. CDR1 is SGHTA and CDR2 is FQGNSA in the germline V gene. Trimming took 3 bases from V and 2 from J, leaving 7 bases between them. This CDR3 has 14 residues. This CDR3 reads CASSFFRNTGELFF. The CDR3, as DNA: TGTGCCAGCAGCTTTTTTAGAAACACCGGGGAGCTGTTTTTT.

The chain uses TRBV5-1 and TRBJ2-1; D unresolved. CDR3 size: 12 residues. V dropped 4 bases and J dropped 7 bases, with 9 bases sitting between them. From germline, CDR1 is SGHRS and CDR2 YFSETQ. The DNA for the CDR3 is TGCGCCAGCAGCCCAGCCGGGAATGAGCAGTTCTTC. Protein product: CASSPAGNEQFF.

Points on this clone: Other DNA sequences in the same sample also yield this CDR3. The V gene is TRBV7-2, the J gene TRBJ1-2; D unclear. V was shortened by 1 base and J by 4 bases, with 4 bases between the two germline ends. The CDR3 totals 12 residues. The germline V gene encodes CDR1 SGHTA and CDR2 FQGNSA. CDR3 in DNA: TGTGCCAGCAGCTTAGACAGCTATGGCTACACCTTC. Protein sequence: CASSLDSYGYTF.

The rearrangement uses TRBV11-3 and TRBJ2-3; 7 bases are shared with TRBD1. Per germline, CDR1 SGHNT and CDR2 YENEEA. J was trimmed by 6 bases and V by 3 bases; bases with no gene match: 12. There are 16 residues in the CDR3. The CDR3 region has the DNA TGTGCCAGCAGCTTCCGAGGACAGGCTGGTATGGATACGCAGTATTTT. Its translation: CASSFRGQAGMDTQYF.

The rearrangement uses TRBV29-1 and TRBJ1-4; 9 nucleotides agree with TRBD1. The CDR3 spans 15 residues. Germline CDR1 reads SQVTM; CDR2 reads ANQGSEA. The J segment lost 3 bases and the V segment lost 5 bases, leaving 7 bases of the junction unmatched. CDR3 nucleotide sequence: TGCAGCGTTTTTCGACAGGGGGGGGCTAATGAAAAACTGTTTTTT. The encoded protein is CSVFRQGGANEKLFF.

This clone showed up just once. The chain links TRBV7-8 to TRBJ2-1, with TRBD2 matching 8 bases. The CDR3 length is 15 residues. Germline CDR1 SGHVS, CDR2 FQNEAQ. With V trimmed by 1 base and J by 8 bases, 7 bases remained unmatched. The chain's CDR3 is CASSLVRRGGHEQFF. As DNA, the CDR3 is TGTGCCAGCAGCTTAGTACGACGGGGGGGTCATGAGCAGTTCTTC.

The CDR3 DNA is TGCGCCAGCATACTGAGGGTCCAGTACTTC. This translates into CASILRVQYF. The rearrangement links TRBV5-1 to TRBJ2-5; a weak D match, TRBD2 (5 bases). This CDR3 is 10 amino acids long. V lost 6 bases and J lost 10, with 10 bases in between. From germline, CDR1 is SGHRS and CDR2 YFSETQ.